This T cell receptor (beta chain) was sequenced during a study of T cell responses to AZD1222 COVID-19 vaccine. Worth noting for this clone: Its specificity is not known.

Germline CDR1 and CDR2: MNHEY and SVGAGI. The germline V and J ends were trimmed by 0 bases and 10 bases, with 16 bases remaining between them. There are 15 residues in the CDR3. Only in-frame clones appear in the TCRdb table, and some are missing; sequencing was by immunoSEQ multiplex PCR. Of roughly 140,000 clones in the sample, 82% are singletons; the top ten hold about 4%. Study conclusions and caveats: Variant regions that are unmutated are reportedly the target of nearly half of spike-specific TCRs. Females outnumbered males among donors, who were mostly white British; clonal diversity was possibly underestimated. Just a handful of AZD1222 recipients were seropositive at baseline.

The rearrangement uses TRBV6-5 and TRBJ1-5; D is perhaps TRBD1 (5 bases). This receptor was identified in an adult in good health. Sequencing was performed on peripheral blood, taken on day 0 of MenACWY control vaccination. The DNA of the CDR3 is TGTGCCAGCAGTTACTCCCGGGACTCCCCAGCTCCCCAGCATTTT. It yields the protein CASSYSRDSPAPQHF.